These T cell receptor beta chains were read from a single sample in a study of blood T cell repertoires in COVID-19. TCRdb's table, derived via immunoSEQ multiplex PCR, lists solely in-frame clones and lacks some. Found here are some 410,000 clones, approximately 87% of them singletons; the top ten hold over 0.9%. Sequenced material: PBMCs or T cells enriched from blood (not recorded which). These receptors all stem from a woman aged 30 to 39 with acute COVID-19. The CDR3 runs from the conserved cysteine through the conserved F or W. The D gene is left open where the match is weak. Clone size is given for some rows only: seen once, a few or many times, or a class if the clone is expanded.

D,V,size,J,CDR3,DNA
NA,TRBV13,NA,TRBJ2-1,CASSLTTGRSYNEQFF,TGTGCCAGCAGCTTAACTACGGGTAGGTCCTACAATGAGCAGTTCTTC
TRBD1,TRBV2,NA,TRBJ2-7,CASTQDRVYEQYF,TGTGCCAGCACCCAAGACAGGGTCTACGAGCAGTACTTC
NA,TRBV6-5,once,TRBJ1-2,CASRRGGVQFDGYTF,TGTGCCAGCAGGAGGGGAGGGGTACAGTTCGATGGCTACACCTTC
TRBD1,TRBV23-1,NA,TRBJ2-1,CASSQSWDRDSGEQFF,TGCGCCAGCAGTCAATCGTGGGACAGGGATTCTGGTGAGCAGTTCTTC
TRBD1,TRBV30,few,TRBJ1-5,CAWSEGTGVQPQHF,TGTGCCTGGAGTGAAGGGACAGGGGTTCAGCCCCAGCATTTT
NA,TRBV7-2,NA,TRBJ2-7,CASTPGGASYEQYF,TGTGCCAGCACCCCCGGCGGAGCCTCCTACGAGCAGTACTTC
NA,TRBV27,NA,TRBJ2-1,CASSQRLPPLNNEQFF,TGTGCCAGCAGTCAACGACTGCCACCATTGAACAATGAGCAGTTCTTC
NA,TRBV11-2,NA,TRBJ1-6,CASSHHYPPGSPLHF,TGTGCCAGCAGCCACCATTACCCCCCCGGTTCACCCCTCCACTTT
TRBD1,TRBV7-2,once,TRBJ1-6,CASSLSPQGGAGSPLHF,TGTGCCAGCAGCTTATCCCCCCAGGGGGGTGCGGGCTCACCCCTCCACTTT
NA,TRBV9,NA,TRBJ1-1,CASSPLRNTEAFF,TGTGCCAGCAGCCCTCTCCGGAACACTGAAGCTTTCTTT
NA,TRBV5-5,NA,TRBJ2-7,CASRQQGDEQYF,TGTGCCAGCAGACAACAGGGTGACGAGCAGTACTTC
NA,TRBV27,NA,TRBJ1-1,CASIGTINTEAFF,TGTGCCAGCATCGGGACAATTAACACTGAAGCTTTCTTT
NA,TRBV24-1,NA,TRBJ2-3,CATSDQGGADTQYF,TGTGCCACCAGTGACCAGGGTGGGGCAGATACGCAGTATTTT
TRBD1,TRBV7-9,once,TRBJ2-3,CASSLPGQGSGGTQYF,TGTGCCAGCAGCCTGCCGGGACAGGGTTCTGGAGGTACGCAGTATTTT
TRBD1,TRBV7-9,NA,TRBJ1-4,CASSSQGAQGEKLFF,TGTGCCAGCAGCTCCCAGGGGGCGCAGGGTGAAAAACTGTTTTTT
TRBD1,TRBV6-5,NA,TRBJ1-3,CASYRQGAGNTIYF,TGTGCCAGCTACCGACAGGGAGCTGGAAACACCATATATTTT
TRBD1,TRBV5-5,NA,TRBJ2-5,CASSTGQGGGERETQYF,TGTGCCAGCAGCACGGGACAGGGAGGCGGTGAGAGAGAGACCCAGTACTTC
NA,TRBV28,NA,TRBJ1-2,CASSEGVYGYTF,TGTGCCAGCAGTGAAGGGGTCTATGGCTACACCTTC
TRBD2,TRBV4-1,NA,TRBJ2-3,CASSRELAGGADTQYF,TGCGCCAGCAGCCGAGAGCTAGCGGGGGGGGCAGATACGCAGTATTTT
TRBD1,TRBV27,once,TRBJ2-7,CASSVTGGTGHYEQYF,TGTGCCAGCAGTGTCACGGGTGGGACAGGGCACTACGAGCAGTACTTC
NA,TRBV6-5,NA,TRBJ1-2,CASKQGPPGYTF,TGTGCCAGCAAGCAGGGTCCCCCCGGCTACACCTTC
NA,TRBV27,NA,TRBJ1-3,CASSTDRFSGNTIYF,TGTGCCAGCAGTACAGACCGATTCTCTGGAAACACCATATATTTT
NA,TRBV5-5,NA,TRBJ1-4,CASSLSPGRQTTQKLFF,TGTGCCAGCAGCTTGTCTCCCGGTCGACAGACAACCCAAAAACTGTTTTTT
NA,TRBV6-5,NA,TRBJ2-2,CASPPGIRELFF,TGTGCCAGCCCTCCGGGGATCAGGGAGCTGTTTTTT
TRBD2,TRBV18,NA,TRBJ2-3,CASSLLLAGGLTDTQYF,TGTGCCAGCTCACTTCTACTAGCGGGGGGCCTCACAGATACGCAGTATTTT
TRBD1,TRBV4-1,NA,TRBJ1-2,CASSQDSRQGAYGYTF,TGCGCCAGCAGCCAAGATAGCAGACAGGGGGCTTATGGCTACACCTTC
NA,TRBV6-4,few,TRBJ2-3,CASSDGGESTDTQYF,TGTGCCAGCAGTGACGGCGGGGAGAGCACAGATACGCAGTATTTT
TRBD2,TRBV30,NA,TRBJ2-1,CAWRNGGANEQFF,TGTGCCTGGAGAAACGGGGGGGCCAATGAGCAGTTCTTC
TRBD2,TRBV15,NA,TRBJ2-4,CATSTIGGRVAKNIQYF,TGTGCCACCAGCACAATCGGGGGGAGGGTCGCCAAAAACATTCAGTACTTC
TRBD2,TRBV29-1,NA,TRBJ2-3,CSVESGGGLRDTQYF,TGCAGCGTTGAAAGCGGGGGGGGACTTAGGGATACGCAGTATTTT
TRBD2,TRBV6-2/TRBV6-3,once,TRBJ2-1,CASSPYLSGGRRNEQFF,TGTGCCAGCAGCCCCTACCTGAGCGGGGGGCGGAGAAATGAGCAGTTCTTC
NA,TRBV7-9,few,TRBJ1-2,CASSLSGATYYGYTF,TGTGCCAGCAGCTTATCAGGGGCAACCTACTATGGCTACACCTTC
TRBD1,TRBV6-2/TRBV6-3,NA,TRBJ2-5,CASSYWASGTGVKETQYF,TGTGCCAGCAGTTACTGGGCCTCCGGGACAGGGGTTAAAGAGACCCAGTACTTC
NA,TRBV7-9,NA,TRBJ1-5,CASSLARGRGYNQPQHF,TGTGCCAGCAGCTTAGCGAGGGGCAGGGGCTACAATCAGCCCCAGCATTTT
TRBD2,TRBV7-2,NA,TRBJ2-1,CASSRTRDNEQFF,TGTGCCAGCAGCCGGACTAGGGACAATGAGCAGTTCTTC
TRBD1,TRBV5-1,NA,TRBJ1-1,CASSSGQGQGMNTEAFF,TGCGCCAGCAGCTCGGGACAGGGCCAGGGAATGAACACTGAAGCTTTCTTT
NA,TRBV9,NA,TRBJ1-5,CASSVWGGNQPQHF,TGTGCCAGCAGCGTTTGGGGGGGGAATCAGCCCCAGCATTTT
NA,TRBV7-3,NA,TRBJ1-2,CASSPTGFYGYTF,TGTGCCAGCAGTCCTACAGGGTTTTATGGCTACACCTTC
NA,TRBV5-4,NA,TRBJ1-2,CASSLNRGGGYTF,TGTGCCAGCAGCTTGAATCGGGGAGGAGGCTACACCTTC
TRBD1,TRBV18,NA,TRBJ1-3,CASSRGDRAKSGNTIYF,TGTGCCAGCTCACGAGGGGACAGGGCCAAATCTGGAAACACCATATATTTT
TRBD2,TRBV7-2,once,TRBJ2-1,CASSFRPVRGGLNEQFF,TGTGCCAGCAGCTTCCGTCCAGTGCGGGGGGGCCTTAATGAGCAGTTCTTC
NA,TRBV5-1,NA,TRBJ1-1,CASGTSGTFIGTEAFF,TGCGCCAGCGGGACTTCCGGGACCTTCATCGGCACTGAAGCTTTCTTT
NA,TRBV11-2,NA,TRBJ1-6,CASSLGRGNSPLHF,TGTGCCAGCAGCTTAGGGCGGGGGAATTCACCCCTCCACTTT
NA,TRBV21-1,NA,TRBJ2-5,CASSKGRDRLEETQYF,TGTGCCAGCAGCAAAGGTCGGGACAGGCTCGAAGAGACCCAGTACTTC
TRBD2,TRBV5-1,NA,TRBJ2-1,CASSLRAGVTYNEQFF,TGCGCCAGCAGCTTGAGAGCGGGGGTTACTTACAATGAGCAGTTCTTC
TRBD1,TRBV4-1,NA,TRBJ1-3,CASSQTGGSGNTIYF,TGCGCCAGCAGCCAAACAGGGGGCTCTGGAAACACCATATATTTT
TRBD1,TRBV5-1,NA,TRBJ2-3,CASSWGQGPDTQYF,TGCGCCAGCAGCTGGGGACAGGGCCCGGATACGCAGTATTTT
NA,TRBV5-1,NA,TRBJ1-5,CASSLAGIGGNQPQHF,TGCGCCAGCAGCTTGGCAGGGATCGGTGGCAATCAGCCCCAGCATTTT
NA,TRBV15,NA,TRBJ1-2,CATSREGVYGYTF,TGTGCCACCAGCAGGGAAGGGGTCTATGGCTACACCTTC
TRBD2,TRBV5-1,NA,TRBJ2-3,CASSLGGTSEDTQYF,TGCGCCAGCAGCTTGGGGGGGACTAGCGAGGATACGCAGTATTTT
TRBD1,TRBV3-1/TRBV3-2,NA,TRBJ1-1,CASSHQGATEAFF,TGTGCCAGCAGCCATCAGGGGGCGACGGAAGCTTTCTTT
NA,TRBV3-1/TRBV3-2,NA,TRBJ2-7,CASSQGMDSSEQYF,TGTGCCAGCAGCCAAGGAATGGACTCATCCGAGCAGTACTTC
TRBD2,TRBV4-1,few,TRBJ2-3,CASSQTSGVADTQYF,TGCGCCAGCAGCCAGACTAGCGGGGTTGCAGATACGCAGTATTTT
TRBD2,TRBV6-1,once,TRBJ2-3,CASSEKLAGEITDTQYF,TGTGCCAGCAGTGAAAAACTAGCGGGGGAGATCACAGATACGCAGTATTTT